The clone carrying this T cell receptor (beta chain) has just a few counts. Its antigen is still unknown. Prepared TCR beta cDNA libraries contained unique molecular identifiers. Once roughly 1 to 11 million T cells were used, hundreds of thousands of cDNA molecules resulted. TCRdb recomputed calls from the PCR reads with MiXCR, one row per CDR3 protein. The repertoire consists of about 460,000 distinct CDR3 sequences, with around 40% occurring once and the leading ten covering 9.5% to 13%. This sample was taken from a study of post-analysis software for immune sequencing data. Study-level information: Clinical courses comprised relapsing-remitting, secondary progressive and progressive-relapsing multiple sclerosis.

V was shortened by 0 bases and J by 0 bases, with 8 bases between the two germline ends. The CDR3 runs 15 residues. The germline gives CDR1 SEHNR, CDR2 FQNEAQ (reference sequence). Study-level results: Elevated frequency relative to controls characterized four or five TRBV segments in patients, TRBV5-6, TRBV5-1 and TRBV20-1 among them. Multiple sclerosis was associated with a significant reduction in normalized Chao1 diversity relative to controls. Samples prepared in the same batch strongly co-clustered by F measure.

The origin of this receptor is a girl aged 5 to 17 with multiple sclerosis. The V call is TRBV7-9, the J call TRBJ1-1; D remains unclear. The specimen was blood. In DNA, the CDR3 is TGTGCCAGCAGCTTAGCTAACACAATGAACACTGAAGCTTTCTTT. This translates into CASSLANTMNTEAFF.